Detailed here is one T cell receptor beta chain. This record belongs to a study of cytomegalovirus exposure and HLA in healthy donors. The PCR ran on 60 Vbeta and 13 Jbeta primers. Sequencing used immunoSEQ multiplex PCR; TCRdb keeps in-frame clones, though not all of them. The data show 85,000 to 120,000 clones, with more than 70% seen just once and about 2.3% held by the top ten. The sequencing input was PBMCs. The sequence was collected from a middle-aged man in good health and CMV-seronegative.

The CDR3 region is CASSDGRSHTEAFF. The CDR3 region has the DNA TGTGCCAGCAGTGATGGGAGGTCCCACACTGAAGCTTTCTTT. This chain links TRBV6-4 with TRBJ1-1, with no clear D. The V gene's germline CDR1 is MRHNA and CDR2 SNTAGT. This CDR3 spans 14 amino acids. Trimming cost V 3 bases and J 3 bases, with 11 bases left between them.